The rows below give T cell receptor beta chains drawn from one sample of a study of naive and memory T cell subsets. From the 5' RACE reads, TCRdb called clonotypes with MiXCR, one entry per CDR3 protein. The sample records over 45,000 distinct CDR3 sequences, over 3.5% being singletons. The receptors stem from a female donor in good health. Both conserved end residues are part of each CDR3. Fields, in order: V gene, J gene, CDR3 protein.

TRBV4-1	TRBJ1-2	CASREDRADDGDTF
TRBV6-2/TRBV6-3	TRBJ1-1	CASSLTDLTEAFF
TRBV11-1	TRBJ2-7	CASSPTGGRYEQYF
TRBV5-1	TRBJ2-1	CASSLSLEQFF
TRBV6-5	TRBJ1-2	CASSYSKMNGFYGYTF
TRBV6-1	TRBJ1-5	CASLNVGGSNQPQHF
TRBV12-3/TRBV12-4	TRBJ2-7	CASSLQDYEQYF
TRBV7-6	TRBJ2-6	CASSSGAPGANVLTF
TRBV28	TRBJ2-1	CASSIPKHYNEQFF
TRBV10-3	TRBJ2-3	CAISIAGWGTDTQYF
TRBV7-9	TRBJ2-3	CASSVGSDTQYF
TRBV6-2/TRBV6-3	TRBJ2-3	CASGLGTGVFTDTQYF
TRBV29-1	TRBJ2-7	CSVVVTVYEQYF
TRBV11-3	TRBJ2-1	CASSLGGLAGDYNEQFF
TRBV6-2/TRBV6-3	TRBJ2-7	CASSYPPDRTYEQYF
TRBV25-1	TRBJ2-2	CASSHPGLAGVPGELFF
TRBV6-2/TRBV6-3	TRBJ2-1	CASSQGLADYNEQFF
TRBV7-9	TRBJ2-1	CASSLVGGAEQFF
TRBV30	TRBJ2-1	CAWRPWGSSYNEQFF
TRBV29-1	TRBJ2-5	CSVDGLGGQGETQYF
TRBV28	TRBJ2-5	CASTPLGGSGKTQYF
TRBV7-9	TRBJ2-5	CASSPDREQETQYF
TRBV7-8	TRBJ1-4	CASSPHAPVALFF
TRBV9	TRBJ1-1	CASTLGGGLTEAFF
TRBV29-1	TRBJ1-2	CSVEDQEAFYGDTF
TRBV3-1	TRBJ2-2	CASSQSLANTGELFF
TRBV28	TRBJ2-1	CASSKVDEQFF
TRBV7-2	TRBJ2-1	CASSRRTSGIQGEQFF
TRBV19	TRBJ1-2	CASSMQGRLYGYTF
TRBV11-2	TRBJ2-7	CASSLVAVRSSYEQYF
TRBV10-3	TRBJ2-7	CAIRSRGDSYEQYF
TRBV18	TRBJ2-5	CASSPGQGRPDGETQYF
TRBV29-1	TRBJ2-7	CSVESGTSCTYEQYF
TRBV7-2	TRBJ2-1	CASSLEASGRYNEQFF
TRBV30	TRBJ1-4	CAWGGLLGEKLFF